The following is a T cell receptor beta chain sequence with its context. What it recognizes is unknown. The repertoire was sequenced with immunoSEQ multiplex PCR; TCRdb's copy has only in-frame clones and lacks some. The sample gives tens of thousands of clones, more than 80% of which show up once; over 8% is in the top ten. The data are from a study of OX40 agonist ivuxolimab in advanced cancers. Whole-study results and caveats: CD8+ T cells were the subset that, on average, had more expanded clones than CD4+.

CDR3 length equals 14 residues. The germline V gene has CDR1 MDHEN and CDR2 SYDVKM. Trimming stripped 7 bases from V and 4 bases from J, with 16 bases between. The receptor comes from an adult with an advanced solid tumor such as melanoma, head and neck, liver or kidney cancer. The input for sequencing was CD4+ or CD8+ T cells sorted from blood, taken in a trial of the OX40 agonist ivuxolimab. The chain has TRBV28 and TRBJ1-2, with D perhaps TRBD1 (6 bases). CDR3 loop: CASINSRGAYGYTF. The CDR3 coding sequence is TGTGCCAGCATAAATTCCAGGGGCGCCTATGGCTACACCTTC.